The text below deals with one TCR beta chain. Its antigen is not identified. This sample was included in a study of T cell responses to AZD1222 COVID-19 vaccine. General observations from the study: Epitopes outside B.1.351 and B.1.1.7 mutated regions reportedly drew nearly half of spike TCRs. It should be noted that donors were predominantly white British and more often female, and clonal diversity was possibly underestimated. Researchers took repertoire samples only after the peak T cell response had come.

The CDR3 consists of 11 residues. Clones were sequenced by immunoSEQ multiplex PCR, and TCRdb holds only the in-frame ones, with some missing. The sample lists some 100,000 clones; 85% to 90% were seen once. The sample in question was peripheral blood, obtained 28 days after the second AZD1222 dose. The chain joins TRBV21-1 to TRBJ1-1. TRBV21-1 is annotated as a pseudogene. The source of this sequence is an adult who received the AZD1222 COVID-19 vaccine. The CDR3 protein is CASSKGGAAFF. CDR3 in DNA: TGTGCCAGCAGCAAAGGAGGGGCAGCTTTCTTT.